This entry features one TCR beta chain sequence. The antigen is undetermined. The V end lost 6 bases, the J end lost 11 bases, and 25 bases lay between the germline ends. This CDR3 is built from 14 residues. Germline lookup yields CDR1 DFQATT and CDR2 SNEGSKA (reference sequence). From the 5' RACE reads, TCRdb called clonotypes with MiXCR, one entry per CDR3 protein. Among roughly 350,000 distinct CDR3 sequences listed, 7.5% to 9% were seen once. These data are taken from a study of CD8 T cells in ankylosing spondylitis. Overall study results and limits: Blood of patients with ankylosing spondylitis appeared to be characterized by a TCR beta motif of eight highly homologous variants.

Sequencing was performed on blood, either unsorted or a sorted T cell fraction (not recorded which). This receptor was taken from a male donor with ankylosing spondylitis. V is TRBV20-1 and J is TRBJ2-5, with D perhaps TRBD2 (6 bases). The CDR3 spells CSAGKTVRDFLQYF. The CDR3 region has the DNA TGCAGTGCAGGAAAAACCGTGAGGGACTTCCTACAGTACTTC.